This T cell receptor beta chain was documented in a study of regulatory T cells in long-lasting Graves disease. Specified time point: newly diagnosed GD, antithyroid drugs for less than 3 months. PBMC-extracted RNA yielded the TCR library. V lost 6 bases, J lost 3 bases, and 14 bases lay in between. This CDR3 is 13 amino acids long. Per the germline V gene, CDR1 is SQVTM and CDR2 is ANQGSEA. Investigators prepared the TCR beta libraries by applying iRepertoire HTBI primers and Arm-PCR of CDR3 regions. TCRdb processed the multiplex PCR reads anew with MiXCR; each CDR3 protein has one entry. The table has approximately 350,000 distinct CDR3 sequences, around 15% seen once. This clonotype was seen a few times. The sample was also linked to a second study, of T cells in Graves' hyperthyroidism and ophthalmopathy.

The clonotype was recovered from a woman in her late teens or twenties with Graves disease. This sequence joins TRBV29-1 and TRBJ1-1; TRBD1 is a possible D gene (6 bases). This sample comprised peripheral blood mononuclear cells (PBMCs), obtained at new diagnosis, from a patient treated with antithyroid drugs. Here the CDR3 reads CSVGGSGYTEAFF. CDR3 nucleotide sequence: TGCAGCGTGGGGGGCAGCGGCTACACTGAAGCTTTCTTT.